These 10 T cell receptor beta chains were sequenced from one sample in a study of shared clonotypes between healthy human individuals (dated by TCRdb to about 2020). Receptors were amplified or captured by the immunoSEQ multiplex PCR assay. TCRdb provides this immuneACCESS table in a form limited to in-frame rearrangements. Some clones are lacking; in checked studies, under half of them reflect an unresolved V gene, and why the rest are absent is not known. The sample contains 2 million to 2.5 million clones, approximately 90% of them found a single time. Clones ranked in the top ten supply roughly 0.34% of the sample. What was sequenced was naive CD4+ T cells from PBMCs. The cell subset or site label for this specimen denotes: CD45RA+ positively selected. These TCRs come from a man younger than 35 in good health. Some clones in this sample may be carry-over from other donors' samples.

The CDR3 reads CASSPPTGDTQYF. CDR3 DNA sequence: TGTGCCAGCAGCCCACCGACCGGAGATACGCAGTATTTT. The rearrangement uses TRBV7-8 and TRBJ2-3; D not resolved. CDR3 length: 13 amino acids. V was clipped by 5 bases and J by 5 bases, with 11 bases between them. From germline, CDR1 is SGHVS and CDR2 FQNEAQ.

This clone appeared a few times. V and J are TRBV5-1 and TRBJ1-1; 7 nucleotides match TRBD1. V was pared by 3 bases and J by 5 bases, with 7 bases of the junction left unmatched. From germline, CDR1 is SGHRS and CDR2 YFSETQ. CDR3 length equals 14 residues. The CDR3 sequence: CASSWTQGQTEAFF. CDR3 nucleotides: TGCGCCAGCAGCTGGACCCAGGGACAGACTGAAGCTTTCTTT.

This clone was observed once. The chain has TRBV19 and TRBJ2-3; a possible D gene is TRBD2 (5 bases). The CDR3 extends over 15 amino acids. Germline V CDR1 and CDR2: LNHDA, SQIVND (reference sequence). The V gene lost 6 bases and the J gene lost 1 base, with 14 bases spanning the gap. CDR3 residues: CASSDPRGGTDTQYF. CDR3 DNA sequence: TGTGCCAGTAGCGACCCACGGGGAGGCACAGATACGCAGTATTTT.

This sequence joins TRBV29-1 and TRBJ1-4; possible D gene TRBD1, 6 bases. In germline, CDR1 is SQVTM, CDR2 ANQGSEA. The CDR3 length is 12 residues. Trimming took off 4 bases at V and 3 bases at J, with 6 bases between the two ends. As DNA, the CDR3 is TGCAGCGTTGGACAGGCTAATGAAAAACTGTTTTTT. Translating gives CSVGQANEKLFF.

The chain employs TRBV5-8 and TRBJ1-3; D not certain. The CDR3 consists of 16 residues. V was pared by 4 bases and J by 3 bases, with 17 bases between. Looked up from germline, CDR1 is SGHTS and CDR2 is YDEGEE. The CDR3, as DNA: TGTGCCAGCAGCCCCGGGCTTGAAGAATATGGAAACACCATATATTTT. Amino acid sequence: CASSPGLEEYGNTIYF.

This chain joins TRBV5-4 and TRBJ2-7; 7 bases align to TRBD2. Germline V gives CDR1 SGHNT, CDR2 YYREEE (reference sequence). V gave up 0 bases and J gave up 6 bases; unmatched junction bases: 6. The CDR3 is made up of 14 amino acids. Here the CDR3 reads CASSLGGSRGEQYF. In nucleotides, the CDR3 is TGTGCCAGCAGCTTGGGCGGGAGCCGTGGCGAGCAGTACTTC.

V is TRBV6-5 and J is TRBJ2-5, with D possibly TRBD1 on 6 matching bases. V dropped 6 bases and J dropped 5 bases, with 13 bases sitting between them. From germline, CDR1 is MNHEY and CDR2 SVGAGI. The CDR3 covers 13 residues. The CDR3 region is CASRTTGTETQYF. In nucleotides, the CDR3 is TGTGCCAGCAGAACCACAGGGACGGAGACCCAGTACTTC.

The chain combines TRBV5-1 with TRBJ2-7; either TRBD1 or TRBD2 may supply D (6 bases each). Trimming took 2 bases from V and 2 from J, leaving 14 bases between them. The CDR3 extends over 15 amino acids. Germline assignment: CDR1 SGHRS and CDR2 YFSETQ. For the CDR3, the DNA is TGCGCCAGCAGCTTCATGCGGGACACGGCCTACGAGCAGTACTTC. This gives the protein CASSFMRDTAYEQYF.

This clone has a single count. The gene calls are TRBV4-1 and TRBJ2-1; 14 bases are shared with TRBD2. Germline V gives CDR1 MGHRA, CDR2 YSYEKL. The CDR3 runs 18 residues. The V and J ends lost 4 bases and 0 bases, in that order; junction bases with no gene match: 5. The CDR3 DNA reads as TGCGCCAGCAGCCCCGGGACTAGCGGGAGCCCCTCCTACAATGAGCAGTTCTTC. It specifies CASSPGTSGSPSYNEQFF.

With regard to this clone: Other nucleotide sequences in the sample specify the same CDR3. The chain is built from TRBV28 and TRBJ2-7, with D possibly TRBD1 on 6 matching bases. Germline lookup yields CDR1 MDHEN and CDR2 SYDVKM. The CDR3 has 12 amino acids. V was clipped by 4 bases and J by 3 bases, with 7 bases between them. The CDR3 DNA reads as TGTGCCAGCAGTTACAGGGTCTACGAGCAGTACTTC. Amino acids: CASSYRVYEQYF. The full variable domain, with the rest looked up from reference TRBV28 and TRBJ2-7, is DVKVTQSSRYLVKRTGEKVFLECVQDMDHENMFWYRQDPGLGLRLIYFSYDVKMKEKGDIPEGYSVSREKKERFSLILESASTNQTSMYLCASSYRVYEQYFGPGTRLTVT.